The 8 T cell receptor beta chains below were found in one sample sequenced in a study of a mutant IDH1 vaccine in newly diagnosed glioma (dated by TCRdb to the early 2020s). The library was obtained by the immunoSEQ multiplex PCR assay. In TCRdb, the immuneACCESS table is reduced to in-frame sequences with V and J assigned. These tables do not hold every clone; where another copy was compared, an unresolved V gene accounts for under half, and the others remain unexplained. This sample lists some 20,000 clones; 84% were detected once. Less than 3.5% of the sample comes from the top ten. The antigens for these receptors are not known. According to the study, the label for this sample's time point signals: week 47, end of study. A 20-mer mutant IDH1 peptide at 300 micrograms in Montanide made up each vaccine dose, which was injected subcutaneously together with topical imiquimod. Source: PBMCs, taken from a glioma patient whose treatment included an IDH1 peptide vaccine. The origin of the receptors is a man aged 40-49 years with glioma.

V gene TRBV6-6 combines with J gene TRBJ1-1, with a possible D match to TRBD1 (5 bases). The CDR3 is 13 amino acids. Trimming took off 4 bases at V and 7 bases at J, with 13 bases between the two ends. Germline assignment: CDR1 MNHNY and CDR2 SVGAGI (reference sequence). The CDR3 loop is CASSLRTRGEAFF. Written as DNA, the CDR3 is TGTGCCAGCAGTTTGAGGACACGGGGTGAAGCTTTCTTT.

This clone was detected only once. This chain's CDR3 is CASGEPNNEQFF. The CDR3 DNA sequence: TGTGCCAGTGGGGAGCCCAACAATGAGCAGTTCTTC. The chain joins TRBV5-4 to TRBJ2-1; tentatively, D is TRBD2 (5 bases). This CDR3 comprises 12 residues. Germline V gene data show CDR1 as SGHNT and CDR2 as YYREEE (reference sequence). The V end lost 8 bases, the J end lost 5 bases, and 11 bases lay between the germline ends. Full variable domain (outside the CDR3, taken from reference TRBV5-4 and TRBJ2-1): ETGVTQSPTHLIKTRGQQVTLRCSSQSGHNTVSWYQQALGQGPQFIFQYYREEENGRGNFPPRFSGLQFPNYSSELNVNALELDDSALYLCASGEPNNEQFFGPGTRLTVL.

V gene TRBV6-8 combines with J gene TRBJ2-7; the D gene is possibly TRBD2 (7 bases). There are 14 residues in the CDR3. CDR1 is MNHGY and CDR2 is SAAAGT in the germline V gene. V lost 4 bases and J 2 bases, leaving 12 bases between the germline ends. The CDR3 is CASSCGGRAYEQYF. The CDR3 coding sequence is TGTGCCAGCAGTTGCGGGGGCCGTGCCTACGAGCAGTACTTC.

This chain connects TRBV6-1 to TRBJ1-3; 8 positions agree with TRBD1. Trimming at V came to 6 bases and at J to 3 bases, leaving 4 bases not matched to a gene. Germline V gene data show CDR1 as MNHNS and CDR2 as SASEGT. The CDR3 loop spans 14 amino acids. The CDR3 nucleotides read TGTGCCAGCAGCCCGGACAGGGTTGGAAACACCATATATTTT. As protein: CASSPDRVGNTIYF.

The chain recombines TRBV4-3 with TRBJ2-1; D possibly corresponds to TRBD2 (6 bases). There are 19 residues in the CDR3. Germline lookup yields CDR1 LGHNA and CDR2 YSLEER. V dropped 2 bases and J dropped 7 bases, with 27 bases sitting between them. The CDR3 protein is CASSQKPVASREVGNEQFF. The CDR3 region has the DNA TGCGCCAGCAGCCAAAAACCCGTGGCTAGCAGGGAGGTTGGAAATGAGCAGTTCTTC.

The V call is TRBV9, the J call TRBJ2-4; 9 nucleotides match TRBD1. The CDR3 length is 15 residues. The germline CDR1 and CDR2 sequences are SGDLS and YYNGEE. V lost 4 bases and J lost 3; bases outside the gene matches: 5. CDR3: CASSSWTGDKNIQYF. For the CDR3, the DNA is TGTGCCAGCAGCTCTTGGACAGGGGACAAAAACATTCAGTACTTC.

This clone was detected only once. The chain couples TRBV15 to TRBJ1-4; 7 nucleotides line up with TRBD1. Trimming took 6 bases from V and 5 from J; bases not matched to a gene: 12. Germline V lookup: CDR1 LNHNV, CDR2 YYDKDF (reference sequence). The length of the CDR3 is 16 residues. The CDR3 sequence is CATRGDRGTANEKLFF. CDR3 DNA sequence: TGTGCCACCAGGGGCGATCGAGGGACAGCGAATGAAAAACTGTTTTTT.

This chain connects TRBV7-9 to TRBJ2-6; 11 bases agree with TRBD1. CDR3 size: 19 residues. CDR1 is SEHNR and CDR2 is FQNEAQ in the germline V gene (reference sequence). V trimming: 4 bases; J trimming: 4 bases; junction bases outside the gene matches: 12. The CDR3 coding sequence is TGTGCCAGCAGCTCCGGACAGGGGGCGCATTCTAGAGGGGCCAACGTCCTGACTTTC. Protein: CASSSGQGAHSRGANVLTF.